The clone carrying this T cell receptor (beta chain) came up many times. This sample stems from a study of T-cell reconstitution after alpha-beta-depleted transplantation in children. This sample's TCRbeta library carried unique molecular identifier barcodes. Each CDR3 protein is one row after TCRdb ran MiXCR on the PCR reads. The profile shows hundreds of thousands of distinct CDR3 sequences, 7.5% to 9.5% of them singletons. This TCR was sampled from a male patient younger than 18 who had a stem cell transplant for acute lymphoblastic leukemia, so the T cells may come from the graft donor. The sample here was PBMCs, mostly from graft donor cells, taken 180 days after TCRalphabeta/CD19-depleted stem cell transplant.

DNA of the CDR3: TGTGCCAGCTCAGCGTCGTGGCAGATGAACACTGAAGCTTTCTTT. This translates into CASSASWQMNTEAFF. The chain recombines TRBV18 with TRBJ1-1, with D hard to call. V was pared by 5 bases and J by 0 bases, with 13 bases between. Per germline, CDR1 KGHSH and CDR2 LQKENI. CDR3 length: 15 amino acids.